The clone carrying this TCR beta chain was picked up a small number of times. Its cognate antigen is unknown. The sample originates from a study of cytomegalovirus exposure and HLA in healthy donors. Germline-derived CDR1 and CDR2 are SNHLY and FYNNEI. This CDR3 spans 14 amino acids. V was pared by 8 bases and J by 5 bases, with 6 bases of the junction left unmatched. Whole-study results and caveats: Many donors shared some public TCRs, even though most TCR sequences were rare. Reportedly, cytomegalovirus status was diagnosed with high sensitivity and specificity. In vitro assays verified that three CMV-associated chains recognized CMV antigens specifically.

Repertoires were generated with immunoSEQ multiplex PCR, while TCRdb's copy carries only in-frame clones and drops some. The sample records over 120,000 clones, about 94% being singletons. The J gene is TRBJ1-5, the V gene TRBV2; 10 nucleotides align to TRBD1. The material sequenced was PBMCs. The sequence derives from a man aged 18 to 29 in good health and CMV-seropositive. DNA for the CDR3: TGTGCCAGCCGCTTGGACAGGGGGTATCAGCCCCAGCATTTT. Its protein is CASRLDRGYQPQHF.